This T cell receptor (beta chain) was observed in a study of cytotoxic CD8 clonotypes in ibrutinib-treated CLL. About the study: Partial responses totalled approximately 25 and complete responses 2; after median roughly 70 months, about 15 remained remitted and approximately 12 progressed.

The CDR3 has 14 residues. V lost 0 bases to trimming and J lost 6 bases, with 12 bases between them. Germline V gene lookup returns CDR1 SEHNR and CDR2 FQNEAQ (reference sequence). TCRdb's table, derived via immunoSEQ multiplex PCR, lists solely in-frame clones and lacks some. There are more than 200,000 clones in the sample; 70% occur only once, and approximately 15% lies in the top ten. Study findings and constraints: Under treatment, the uncommon public clonotypes either contracted or remained stable. Rising at ibrutinib response, clonality subsequently fell back toward baseline at progression.

On this clone: What it binds is unknown.

The TCR sequence derives from a human donor with chronic lymphocytic leukemia. The sequencing here drew on PBMCs, taken after 24 months of ibrutinib treatment. This chain joins TRBV7-9 and TRBJ2-7, with D possibly TRBD1 on 6 matching bases. Here the CDR3 DNA reads TGTGCCAGCAGCTTAGCCCAGGGGCTTAGCGAGCAGTACTTC. It encodes CASSLAQGLSEQYF.